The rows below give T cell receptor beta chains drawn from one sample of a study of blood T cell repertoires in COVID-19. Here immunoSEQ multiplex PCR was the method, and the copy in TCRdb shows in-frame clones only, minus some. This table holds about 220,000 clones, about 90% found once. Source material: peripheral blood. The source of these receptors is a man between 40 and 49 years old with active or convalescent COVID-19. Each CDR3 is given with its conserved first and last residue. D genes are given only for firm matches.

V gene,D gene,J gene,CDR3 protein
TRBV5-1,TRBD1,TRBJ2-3,CASSLSGTGSIDTQYF
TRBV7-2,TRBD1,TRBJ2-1,CASSHGLSGTGMNEQFF
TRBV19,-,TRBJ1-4,CASSRQGIANEKLFF
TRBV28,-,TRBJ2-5,CATRPQAGETQYF
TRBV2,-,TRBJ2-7,CASSEGHLIAYEQYF
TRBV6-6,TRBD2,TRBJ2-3,CASTSTGLAGADTQYF
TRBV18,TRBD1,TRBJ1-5,CASSPRTRDRALKQPQHF
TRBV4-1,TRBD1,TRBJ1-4,CASSPRQGNEKLFF
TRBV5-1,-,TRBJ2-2,CASSLHSPTGELFF
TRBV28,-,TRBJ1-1,CASSLSAEAFF
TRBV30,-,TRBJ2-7,CAWSRRGYEQYF
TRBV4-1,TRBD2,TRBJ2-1,CASSQGGLAGVDEQFF
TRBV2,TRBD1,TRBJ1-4,CASRMTGNNEKLFF
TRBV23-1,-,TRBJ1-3,CASRIGRAVPNGNTIYF
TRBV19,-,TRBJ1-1,CASRQVNTEAFF
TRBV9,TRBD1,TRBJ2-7,CASSVMGQGNYEQYF
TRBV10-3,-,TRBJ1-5,CAISSQGSNQPQHF
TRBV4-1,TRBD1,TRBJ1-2,CASSQGQGGYGYTF
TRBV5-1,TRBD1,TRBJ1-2,CASSLDGTGGYYGYTF
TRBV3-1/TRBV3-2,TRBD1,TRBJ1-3,CASSQTGQGFGNTIYF
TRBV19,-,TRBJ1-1,CASSIVGLLATEAFF
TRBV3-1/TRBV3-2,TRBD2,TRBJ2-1,CASSQGSGGGNEQFF
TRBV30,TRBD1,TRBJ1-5,CACRGPNQPQHF
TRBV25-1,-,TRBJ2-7,CASGQFGVAYEQYF
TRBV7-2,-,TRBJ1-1,CASSLRSGDYEAFF
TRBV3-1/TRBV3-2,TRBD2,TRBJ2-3,CASSQDLRGSDTQYF
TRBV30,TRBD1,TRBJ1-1,CAWSTPTGRSPEAFF
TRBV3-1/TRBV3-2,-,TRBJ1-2,CASSQGDTAGWDYGYTF
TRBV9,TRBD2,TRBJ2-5,CASSRGLAGVYQETQYF
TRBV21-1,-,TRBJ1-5,CASSKAGTGGDQPQHF
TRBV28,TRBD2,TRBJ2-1,CASSIGVGGGPNEQFF
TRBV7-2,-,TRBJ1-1,CASSLLSPGAFF
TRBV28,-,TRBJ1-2,CASSLVSGGWDGYTF
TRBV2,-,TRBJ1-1,CASSDGEEWNTEAFF
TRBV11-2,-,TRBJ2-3,CASSRGGVGTDTQYF
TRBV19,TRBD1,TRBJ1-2,CASSSRTGNGGYTF
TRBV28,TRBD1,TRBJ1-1,CASSPLDRAEAFF
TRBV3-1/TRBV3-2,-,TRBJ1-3,CASSPRGSGNTIYF
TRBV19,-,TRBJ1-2,CASSIGQGHGGYTF
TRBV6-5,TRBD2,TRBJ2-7,CASSITREGEQYF
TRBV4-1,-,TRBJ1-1,CASSQDRGTTEEMNTEAFF
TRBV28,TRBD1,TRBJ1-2,CASSLRTGGSYTF
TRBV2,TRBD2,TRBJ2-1,CASSDRPGGPNEQFF
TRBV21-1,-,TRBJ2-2,CASRISHRSRNTGELFF
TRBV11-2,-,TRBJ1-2,CASSLEVGPGYGYTF
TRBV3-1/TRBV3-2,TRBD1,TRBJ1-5,CASSQFVAGGFDQPQHF
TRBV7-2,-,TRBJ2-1,CASSPQGRYNEQFF
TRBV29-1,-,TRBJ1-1,CSVVARRSANTEAFF
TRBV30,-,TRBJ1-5,CAWSGTLQPQHF
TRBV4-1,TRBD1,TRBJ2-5,CASSPGQGIWETQYF
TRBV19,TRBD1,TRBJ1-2,CASSPTGLDGYTF